What follows is one TCR beta chain and its context. Antigen: not known. These data come from a study of T-cell reconstitution after alpha-beta-depleted transplantation in children. Findings of the study overall: From surviving recipient T cells and thymic progenitors came the high day-60 TCRbeta diversity observed in some patients.

A TCRbeta library incorporating unique molecular identifiers was prepared. TCRdb recomputed calls from the PCR reads with MiXCR, one row per CDR3 protein. The table has about 250,000 distinct CDR3 sequences, more than 20% seen once. Germline-derived CDR1 and CDR2 are LGHNA and YNFKEQ. CDR3 length equals 17 residues. V shed 4 bases and J 9 bases; nucleotides not matched to a gene: 17. This receptor was obtained from a female patient between 2 and 15 years old who had a stem cell transplant for congenital amegakaryocytic thrombocytopenia, so the T cells may come from the graft donor. Sequenced here: PBMCs, mostly from graft donor cells, sampled 360 days after TCRalphabeta/CD19-depleted stem cell transplant. The chain uses TRBV4-2 and TRBJ2-1; 8 nucleotides match TRBD2. CDR3 bases: TGTGCCAGCAGCCGATGGGGGGAAGCGGGGGTTGCGGTTGAGCAGTTCTTC. Protein sequence: CASSRWGEAGVAVEQFF.